This T cell receptor beta chain derives from a study of cytomegalovirus exposure and HLA in healthy donors. Study context: HLA-typed donors were the source of 80 million to 90 million unique TCRs, which an early data release held.

Study findings and constraints: Available immune exposure information was restricted to CMV serostatus only. The Asian-associated ancestry cluster reportedly had fewer N-insertions than the approximately 700-donor mean in a later analysis.

A note on this clone: Its antigen is unknown.

The PCR was carried out with 60 Vbeta primers and 13 Jbeta primers. The method was immunoSEQ multiplex PCR; TCRdb's version includes in-frame clones alone and lacks a portion of them. This table lists under 40,000 clones. V shed 0 bases and J shed 1 base, with 13 bases lying between them. The CDR3 is 16 amino acids. Germline CDR1 and CDR2: SGHRS and YFSETQ. The sequence derives from a woman in her thirties or forties in good health and CMV-seropositive. The chain uses TRBV5-1 and TRBJ1-1, with D perhaps TRBD1 (5 bases). Sequencing input: PBMCs. CDR3 region: CASSLGDRGKNTEAFF. The CDR3 region has the DNA TGCGCCAGCAGCTTGGGCGATCGGGGGAAGAACACTGAAGCTTTCTTT.